The present T cell receptor (beta chain) was sequenced within a study of T cells in Graves' hyperthyroidism and ophthalmopathy. General study findings and limits: Ophthalmopathy onset followed model prediction by a median around six months. Most thyroid clonotypes expanded above 0.001 appeared in blood too.

The blood sample predates any ophthalmopathy symptoms, coming from first hyperthyroidism diagnosis. RNA transcripts yielded amplified TCR beta CDR3 regions. First-round RT-PCR of the TCR CDR3 relied on the HTBI primer set. TCRdb ran MiXCR on the multiplex PCR reads and lists one entry per CDR3 protein. The sample has 250,000 to 300,000 distinct CDR3 sequences; just over 14% are singletons. The table lists this clonotype with a few counts. The antigen is unknown. A read error may be the cause here, since a much bigger clone is one base away. CDR3 length: 11 residues. Germline loops: CDR1 MNHEY, CDR2 SMNVEV (reference sequence).

The receptor was derived from a woman in her thirties or forties with Graves' hyperthyroidism that later progressed to Graves' ophthalmopathy. The rearrangement uses TRBV27 and TRBJ1-2; D is undetermined. Sequenced input: blood. The chain's CDR3 is CASRDNYGYAF. In DNA, the CDR3 is TGTGCCAGCAGGGATAACTATGGCTACGCCTTC.